One and the same sample provided the 26 T cell receptor beta chains below, sequenced in a study of control samples from healthy donors and cancer patients. TCRdb's copy holds only in-frame clones and misses some; the assay was immunoSEQ multiplex PCR. The sample includes 140,000 to 150,000 clones, approximately 93% seen only once; the top ten take less than 6%. Sequences were obtained from blood. The receptors derive from a man aged 18 to 30 in good health.

A note on this clone: The junction does not match germline at one end; this may be a read error. The CDR3 DNA is TGTGCCAGCAACGTAGCTGGTGGAGGACTCGATACGCAGTATTTT. Protein: CASNVAGGGLDTQYF. The V call is TRBV9, the J call TRBJ2-3; possibly TRBD2 for D (5 bases). The CDR3 length is 15 residues. Germline V gene sequence: CDR1 SGDLS, CDR2 YYNGEE. The complete variable domain, with remaining parts taken from reference TRBV9 and TRBJ2-3, reads DSGVTQTPKHLITATGQRVTLRCSPRSGDLSVYWYQQSLDQGLQFLIQYYNGEERAKGNILERFSAQQFPDLHSELNLSSLELGDSALYFCASNVAGGGLDTQYFGPGTRLTVL.

The chain couples TRBV4-3 to TRBJ2-7; 10 bases map to TRBD2. The CDR3 sequence is 16 residues long. V dropped 0 bases and J dropped 7; count of bases not matched to a gene: 9. Per germline, CDR1 LGHNA and CDR2 YSLEER. CDR3 sequence reads: CASSQDRVAGGTEQYF. DNA for the CDR3: TGCGCCAGCAGCCAAGATCGGGTAGCGGGAGGTACGGAGCAGTACTTC.

This chain joins TRBV6-2 or TRBV6-3 and TRBJ2-3; D uncertain. Germline CDR1 MNHEY, CDR2 SVGEGT. V was shortened by 6 bases and J by 6 bases, with 7 bases between the two germline ends. The CDR3 is made up of 11 amino acids. CDR3 region: CASSPQDTQYF. The CDR3 DNA reads as TGTGCCAGCAGCCCCCAGGATACGCAGTATTTT.

The chain is built from TRBV29-1 and TRBJ2-1; 8 bases line up with TRBD2. The J segment lost 2 bases and the V segment lost 3 bases, leaving 3 bases of the junction unmatched. This CDR3 has 14 residues. CDR1 SQVTM and CDR2 ANQGSEA come from the germline V gene. This CDR3 reads CSVERGVTYNEQFF. In DNA form, the CDR3 reads TGCAGCGTTGAGCGGGGGGTGACCTACAATGAGCAGTTCTTC.

The genes are TRBV7-9 and TRBJ1-5; D gene unclear. The V end lost 5 bases, the J end lost 0 bases, and 8 bases lay between the germline ends. In germline, CDR1 is SEHNR, CDR2 FQNEAQ (reference sequence). This CDR3 is built from 14 residues. The chain's CDR3 is CASSTSGSNQPQHF. The CDR3 region has the DNA TGTGCCAGCAGCACCAGTGGTAGCAATCAGCCCCAGCATTTT.

This chain connects TRBV5-1 to TRBJ2-7, with D unclear. Germline V lookup: CDR1 SGHRS, CDR2 YFSETQ. V was clipped by 0 bases and J by 2 bases, with 12 bases between them. CDR3 length equals 15 residues. CDR3 protein: CASSLEGRGAYEQYF. The CDR3 region has the DNA TGCGCCAGCAGCTTGGAGGGCCGCGGAGCCTACGAGCAGTACTTC.

The chain has TRBV5-1 and TRBJ1-3; D not resolved. Germline CDR1 SGHRS, CDR2 YFSETQ. V was trimmed by 3 bases and J by 1 base, leaving 17 bases between them. This CDR3 contains 17 residues. The CDR3 nucleotides read TGCGCCAGCAGCTCGAGACTCCTCGGGGAATCTGGAAACACCATATATTTT. Amino acid sequence: CASSSRLLGESGNTIYF.

V and J are TRBV7-6 and TRBJ2-2; D is ambiguous. The CDR3 is 13 amino acids. From germline, CDR1 is SGHVS and CDR2 FNYEAQ. V gave up 5 bases and J gave up 7 bases, with 11 bases separating them. The CDR3 coding sequence is TGTGCCAGCAGCCCCCTCCCCGGCGGGGAGCTGTTTTTT. Amino acids: CASSPLPGGELFF.

Turning to this clone: Likely a read error: the CDR3 ends without its conserved phenylalanine or tryptophan. It is unclear where the CDR3 begins or ends on the DNA, so no DNA is shown, and the CDR3 is as TCRdb lists it. The rearrangement uses TRBV7-8 and TRBJ1-4; the DNA was not used to check the table's D call, TRBD1. The CDR3 spans 15 amino acids, including both terminal residues. Germline assignment: CDR1 SGHVS and CDR2 FQNEAQ. CDR3: CASSSGRDSPIELTR.

The rearrangement links TRBV7-2 to TRBJ1-1, with D maybe TRBD1 (6 bases). Germline V lookup: CDR1 SGHTA, CDR2 FQGNSA. Trimming pared 2 bases from V and 4 bases from J, leaving 11 bases between. The CDR3 loop spans 14 amino acids. CDR3 DNA: TGTGCCAGCAGCTTATATACAGGGACCACTGAAGCTTTCTTT. Protein: CASSLYTGTTEAFF.

The chain uses TRBV7-2 and TRBJ2-1; no clear D. CDR3 size: 14 residues. V was pared by 1 base and J by 2 bases, with 6 bases between. In germline, CDR1 is SGHTA, CDR2 FQGNSA. The CDR3 nucleotides read TGTGCCAGCAGCTTAGGCGCGACCTACAATGAGCAGTTCTTC. This translates into CASSLGATYNEQFF.

This chain links TRBV7-9 with TRBJ2-2; no definite D call. This CDR3 region has 12 residues. Germline CDR1 is SEHNR and CDR2 is FQNEAQ (reference sequence). V lost 3 bases, J lost 9 bases, and 8 bases lay in between. The CDR3 is CASSLGSRELFF. The CDR3 bases are TGTGCCAGCAGCTTGGGCAGCCGGGAGCTGTTTTTT.

This sequence joins TRBV24-1 and TRBJ2-3; D is uncertain. The CDR3 length is 12 residues. Germline V gene lookup returns CDR1 KGHDR and CDR2 SFDVKD. Trimming left V 3 bases short and J 6 bases short, with 6 bases between. The chain's CDR3 is CATSDARDTQYF. In DNA, the CDR3 is TGTGCCACCAGTGATGCCAGGGATACGCAGTATTTT.

This sequence joins TRBV7-9 and TRBJ1-2, with 7 bases matching TRBD1. The V segment lost 6 bases and the J segment 0 bases; nucleotides outside the gene matches: 10. There are 16 residues in the CDR3. Germline CDR1 reads SEHNR; CDR2 reads FQNEAQ (reference sequence). This chain's CDR3 is CASRDIKTGTNYGYTF. The CDR3 DNA sequence: TGTGCCAGCAGGGATATCAAGACAGGGACTAACTATGGCTACACCTTC.

J is TRBJ2-7 and V is TRBV7-9, with D possibly being TRBD2 (5 bases). CDR3 length: 12 residues. With 1 base removed from V and 6 bases from J, the gap between germline ends came to 7 bases. Germline-derived CDR1 and CDR2 are SEHNR and FQNEAQ (reference sequence). The DNA for the CDR3 is TGTGCCAGCAGCTTAGACCGGGGCGAGCAGTACTTC. Translating it yields CASSLDRGEQYF.

The rearrangement links TRBV19 to TRBJ2-5; D call uncertain. The V end lost 3 bases, the J end lost 5 bases, and 10 bases lay between the germline ends. The V gene's germline CDR1 is LNHDA and CDR2 SQIVND (reference sequence). This CDR3 has 13 residues. The CDR3 region is CASSISLGETQYF. Written as DNA, the CDR3 is TGTGCCAGTAGTATTAGCCTAGGGGAGACCCAGTACTTC. Full variable domain (rest looked up from reference TRBV19 and TRBJ2-5): DGGITQSPKYLFRKEGQNVTLSCEQNLNHDAMYWYRQDPGQGLRLIYYSQIVNDFQKGDIAEGYSVSREKKESFPLTVTSAQKNPTAFYLCASSISLGETQYFGPGTRLLVL.

The genes are TRBV7-2 and TRBJ2-7; D is uncertain. V gave up 1 base and J gave up 4 bases, with 11 bases separating them. Germline V gene sequence: CDR1 SGHTA, CDR2 FQGNSA. CDR3 size: 14 residues. This CDR3 reads CASSLEENSYEQYF. The CDR3 nucleotides are TGTGCCAGCAGCTTAGAGGAGAACAGTTACGAGCAGTACTTC.

The chain joins TRBV7-8 to TRBJ2-3; possible D gene TRBD2, 6 bases. The CDR3 loop spans 17 amino acids. Germline CDR1 is SGHVS and CDR2 is FQNEAQ. With 5 bases removed from V and 2 bases from J, the gap between germline ends came to 20 bases. This CDR3 reads CASSPLTDYPITDTQYF. In DNA form, the CDR3 reads TGTGCCAGCAGCCCCTTAACGGACTACCCAATCACAGATACGCAGTATTTT.

This clone was seen only a few times. This chain connects TRBV19 to TRBJ1-6, with D unclear. The CDR3 length is 15 residues. The germline V gene encodes CDR1 LNHDA and CDR2 SQIVND (reference sequence). V was clipped by 5 bases and J by 5 bases, with 13 bases between them. The CDR3, as DNA: TGTGCCAGTAGTGCCCGACACTCAGATAATTCACCCCTCCACTTT. As protein: CASSARHSDNSPLHF.

The chain employs TRBV19 and TRBJ1-1, with 10 positions matching TRBD1. Germline CDR1 and CDR2: LNHDA and SQIVND (reference sequence). After removal of 1 base from V and 0 bases from J, the junction contained 5 bases not matched to a gene. This CDR3 has 17 amino acids. CDR3 in amino acids: CASSIVPGQGMNTEAFF. The DNA for the CDR3 is TGTGCCAGTAGTATAGTCCCGGGACAGGGGATGAACACTGAAGCTTTCTTT.

This chain uses TRBV28 with TRBJ2-7, with 8 nucleotides matching TRBD1. The CDR3 extends over 15 amino acids. The trim removed 3 bases at V and 5 bases at J, leaving 9 bases unmatched. Germline lookup yields CDR1 MDHEN and CDR2 SYDVKM. This CDR3 is CASSFFVRGLNEQYF. Written as DNA, the CDR3 is TGTGCCAGCAGTTTTTTTGTCAGGGGGCTAAACGAGCAGTACTTC. The variable domain in full, with the rest retrieved from reference TRBV28 and TRBJ2-7, is DVKVTQSSRYLVKRTGEKVFLECVQDMDHENMFWYRQDPGLGLRLIYFSYDVKMKEKGDIPEGYSVSREKKERFSLILESASTNQTSMYLCASSFFVRGLNEQYFGPGTRLTVT.

The chain links TRBV9 to TRBJ2-1, with 9 positions matching TRBD2. V lost 2 bases and J lost 0; bases outside the gene matches: 12. There are 19 residues in the CDR3. Germline-derived CDR1 and CDR2 are SGDLS and YYNGEE. The CDR3 DNA sequence: TGTGCCAGCAGCGTGAATCGAGCGGGGGGCCCTAGCTCCTACAATGAGCAGTTCTTC. This encodes CASSVNRAGGPSSYNEQFF. The variable domain in full, with the rest retrieved from reference TRBV9 and TRBJ2-1, is DSGVTQTPKHLITATGQRVTLRCSPRSGDLSVYWYQQSLDQGLQFLIQYYNGEERAKGNILERFSAQQFPDLHSELNLSSLELGDSALYFCASSVNRAGGPSSYNEQFFGPGTRLTVL.

J is TRBJ1-2 and V is TRBV20-1; tentative D call: TRBD1 (5 bases). From germline, CDR1 is DFQATT and CDR2 SNEGSKA (reference sequence). The CDR3 consists of 15 residues. V shed 3 bases and J shed 4 bases, with 18 bases lying between them. CDR3 sequence: CSASKDSTSSYGYTF. DNA of the CDR3: TGCAGTGCTAGTAAAGACAGTACCAGCAGCTATGGCTACACCTTC.

CDR3 in amino acids: CASSLVLGIYEQFF. The DNA of the CDR3 is TGTGCCAGCAGCTTGGTGCTGGGGATTTATGAGCAGTTCTTC. This chain links TRBV5-8 with TRBJ2-1, with D uncertain. V shed 0 bases and J shed 8 bases, with 12 bases lying between them. This CDR3 has 14 amino acids. Germline values: CDR1 SGHTS, CDR2 YDEGEE.

The chain has TRBV2 and TRBJ1-1; D is uncertain. The CDR3 runs to 13 residues. Germline-derived CDR1 and CDR2 are SNHLY and FYNNEI. The ends were cut back, 6 bases at V and 0 bases at J, with 8 bases in the middle. CDR3 bases: TGTGCCAGCAGGCGGCAGCTGAACACTGAAGCTTTCTTT. Translated, it gives CASRRQLNTEAFF.

The chain carries TRBV10-3 and TRBJ1-3, with a weak D call TRBD1 (5 bases). Germline lookup yields CDR1 ENHRY and CDR2 SYGVKD. This CDR3 contains 15 residues. The V and J ends lost 3 bases and 0 bases respectively, with 9 bases between them. The CDR3 is CAISESDNSGNTIYF. The CDR3 coding sequence is TGTGCCATCAGTGAATCGGACAACTCTGGAAACACCATATATTTT.